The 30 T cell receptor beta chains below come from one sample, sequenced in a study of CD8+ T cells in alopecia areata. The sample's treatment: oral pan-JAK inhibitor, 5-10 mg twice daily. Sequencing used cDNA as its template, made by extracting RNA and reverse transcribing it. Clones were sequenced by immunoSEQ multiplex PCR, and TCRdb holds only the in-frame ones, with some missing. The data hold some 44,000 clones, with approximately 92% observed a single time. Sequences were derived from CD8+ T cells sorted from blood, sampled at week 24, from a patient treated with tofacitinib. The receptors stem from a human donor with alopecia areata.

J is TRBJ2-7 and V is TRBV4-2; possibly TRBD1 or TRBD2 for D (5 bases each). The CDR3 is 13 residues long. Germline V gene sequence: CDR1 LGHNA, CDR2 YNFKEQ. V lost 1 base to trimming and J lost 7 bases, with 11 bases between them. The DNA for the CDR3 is TGTGCCAGCAGCCAAGCCGGGACCTGGGAGCAGTACTTC. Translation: CASSQAGTWEQYF.

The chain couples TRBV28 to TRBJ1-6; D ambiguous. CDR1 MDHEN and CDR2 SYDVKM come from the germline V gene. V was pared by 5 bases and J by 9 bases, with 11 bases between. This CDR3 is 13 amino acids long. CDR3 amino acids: CASSGKVASPLHF. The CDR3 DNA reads TGTGCCAGCAGTGGGAAGGTCGCTTCACCCCTCCACTTT.

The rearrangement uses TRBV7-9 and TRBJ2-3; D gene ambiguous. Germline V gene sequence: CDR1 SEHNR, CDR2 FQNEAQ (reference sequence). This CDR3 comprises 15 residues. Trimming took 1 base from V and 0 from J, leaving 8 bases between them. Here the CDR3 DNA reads TGTGCCAGCAGCTTAGAACTCTCTAGCACAGATACGCAGTATTTT. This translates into CASSLELSSTDTQYF.

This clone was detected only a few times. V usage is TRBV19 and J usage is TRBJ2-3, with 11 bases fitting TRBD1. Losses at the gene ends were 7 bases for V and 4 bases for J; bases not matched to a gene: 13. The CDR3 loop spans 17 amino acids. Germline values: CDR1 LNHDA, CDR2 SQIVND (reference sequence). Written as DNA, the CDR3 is TGTGCCAGTACCCCGAGCCCGGACAGGGGGCACGCAGATACGCAGTATTTT. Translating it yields CASTPSPDRGHADTQYF.

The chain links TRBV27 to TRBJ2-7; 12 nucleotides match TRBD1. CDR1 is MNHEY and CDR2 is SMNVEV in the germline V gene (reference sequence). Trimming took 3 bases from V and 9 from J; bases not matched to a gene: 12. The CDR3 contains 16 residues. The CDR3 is CASSLHGTGGVGGQYF. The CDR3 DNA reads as TGTGCCAGCAGTTTGCATGGGACAGGGGGCGTAGGGGGGCAGTACTTC.

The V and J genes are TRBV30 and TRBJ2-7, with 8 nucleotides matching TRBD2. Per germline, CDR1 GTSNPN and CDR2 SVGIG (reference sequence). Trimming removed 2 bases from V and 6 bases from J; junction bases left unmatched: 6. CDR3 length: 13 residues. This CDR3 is CAWSSRGVSEQYF. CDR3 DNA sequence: TGTGCCTGGAGTTCGCGGGGGGTGAGCGAGCAGTACTTC. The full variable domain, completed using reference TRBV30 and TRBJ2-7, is SQTIHQWPATLVQPVGSPLSLECTVEGTSNPNLYWYRQAAGRGLQLLFYSVGIGQISSEVPQNLSASRPQDRQFILSSKKLLLSDSGFYLCAWSSRGVSEQYFGPGTRLTVT.

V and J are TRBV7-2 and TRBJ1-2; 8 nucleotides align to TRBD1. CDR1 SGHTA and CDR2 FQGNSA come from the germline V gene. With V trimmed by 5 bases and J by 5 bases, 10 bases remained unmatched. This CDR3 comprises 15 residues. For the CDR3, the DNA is TGTGCCAGCAGCCCAGGACAGGGTTACCCTTATGGCTACACCTTC. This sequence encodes CASSPGQGYPYGYTF. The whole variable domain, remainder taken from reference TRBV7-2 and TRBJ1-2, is GAGVSQSPSNKVTEKGKDVELRCDPISGHTALYWYRQSLGQGLEFLIYFQGNSAPDKSGLPSDRFSAERTGGSVSTLTIQRTQQEDSAVYLCASSPGQGYPYGYTFGSGTRLTVV.

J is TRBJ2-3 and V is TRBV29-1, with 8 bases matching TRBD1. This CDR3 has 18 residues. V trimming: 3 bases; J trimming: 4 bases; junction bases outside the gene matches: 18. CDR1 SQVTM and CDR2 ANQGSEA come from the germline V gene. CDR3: CSVDRRRSQDRAADTQYF. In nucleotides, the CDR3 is TGCAGCGTTGACAGACGAAGATCTCAGGACAGGGCTGCAGATACGCAGTATTTT.

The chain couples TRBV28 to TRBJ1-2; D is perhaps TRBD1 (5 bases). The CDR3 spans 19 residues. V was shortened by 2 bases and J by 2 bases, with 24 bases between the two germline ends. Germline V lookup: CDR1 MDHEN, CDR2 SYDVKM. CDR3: CASSLHLARLRGPNYGYTF. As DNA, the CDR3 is TGTGCCAGCAGTTTACACCTTGCTAGGTTGAGGGGCCCCAACTATGGCTACACCTTC.

CDR3 sequence: CAWSVGQTYEQYF. CDR3 nucleotides: TGTGCCTGGAGTGTCGGGCAGACCTACGAGCAGTACTTC. V usage is TRBV30 and J usage is TRBJ2-7; D is uncertain. The germline CDR1 and CDR2 sequences are GTSNPN and SVGIG (reference sequence). Trimming cost V 0 bases and J 2 bases, with 8 bases left between them. This CDR3 is 13 amino acids long.

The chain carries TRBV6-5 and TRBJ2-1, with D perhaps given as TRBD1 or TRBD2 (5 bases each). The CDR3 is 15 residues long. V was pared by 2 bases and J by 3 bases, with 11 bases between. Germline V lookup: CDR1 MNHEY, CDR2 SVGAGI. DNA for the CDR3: TGTGCCAGCAGTTACGGGACGGGGATCTACAATGAGCAGTTCTTC. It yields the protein CASSYGTGIYNEQFF.

CDR3 loop: CSVERGAISYEQYF. The CDR3 nucleotides are TGCAGCGTTGAAAGGGGGGCAATCTCCTACGAGCAGTACTTC. V gene TRBV29-1 combines with J gene TRBJ2-7, with D possibly called TRBD1 or TRBD2 (6 bases each). V shed 2 bases and J shed 0 bases, with 11 bases lying between them. In germline, CDR1 is SQVTM, CDR2 ANQGSEA. The CDR3 loop spans 14 amino acids.

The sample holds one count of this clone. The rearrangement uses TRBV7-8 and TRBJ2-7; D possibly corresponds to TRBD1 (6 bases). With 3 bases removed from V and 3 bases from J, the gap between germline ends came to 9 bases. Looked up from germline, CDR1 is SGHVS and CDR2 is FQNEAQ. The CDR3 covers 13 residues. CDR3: CASSFGDNYEQYF. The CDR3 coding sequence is TGTGCCAGCAGCTTTGGGGACAACTACGAGCAGTACTTC.

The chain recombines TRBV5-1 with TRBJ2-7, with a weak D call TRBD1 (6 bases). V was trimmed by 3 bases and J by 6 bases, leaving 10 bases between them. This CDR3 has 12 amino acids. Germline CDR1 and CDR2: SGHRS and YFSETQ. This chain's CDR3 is CASSYNRVEQYF. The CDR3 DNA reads TGCGCCAGCAGCTATAACAGGGTCGAGCAGTACTTC.

CDR3 in amino acids: CASSDWQGASEQYF. Here the CDR3 DNA reads TGTGCCAGCAGTGATTGGCAGGGGGCAAGCGAGCAGTACTTC. The chain uses TRBV6-1 and TRBJ2-7; the match to TRBD1 covers 8 bases. CDR1 MNHNS and CDR2 SASEGT come from the germline V gene. The CDR3 has 14 amino acids. After removal of 3 bases from V and 6 bases from J, the junction contained 7 bases not matched to a gene.

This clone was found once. The CDR3: CASSVPPRGSYEQYF. The CDR3 bases are TGTGCCAGCAGTGTACCGCCCCGGGGGTCCTACGAGCAGTACTTC. V gene TRBV27 combines with J gene TRBJ2-7, with TRBD2 as a possible D gene (6 bases). Germline loops: CDR1 MNHEY, CDR2 SMNVEV (reference sequence). CDR3 length: 15 amino acids. Trimming pared 5 bases from V and 1 base from J, leaving 15 bases between.

The CDR3 sequence: CASRRGWDAGELFF. CDR3 nucleotides: TGTGCCAGCCGACGGGGTTGGGATGCCGGGGAGCTGTTTTTT. The chain has TRBV6-1 and TRBJ2-2; tentatively, D is TRBD2 (5 bases). The CDR3 runs 14 residues. CDR1 is MNHNS, CDR2 SASEGT, per germline. The ends were cut back, 8 bases at V and 6 bases at J, with 16 bases in the middle.

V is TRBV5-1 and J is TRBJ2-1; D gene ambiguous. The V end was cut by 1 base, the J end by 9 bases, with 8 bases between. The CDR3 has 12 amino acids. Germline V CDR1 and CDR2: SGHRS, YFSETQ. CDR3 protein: CASSLNHFEQFF. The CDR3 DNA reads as TGCGCCAGCAGCTTGAATCATTTTGAGCAGTTCTTC.

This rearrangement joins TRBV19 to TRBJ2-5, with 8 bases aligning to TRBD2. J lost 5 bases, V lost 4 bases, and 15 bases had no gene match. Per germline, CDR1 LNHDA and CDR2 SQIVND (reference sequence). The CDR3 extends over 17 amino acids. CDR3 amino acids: CASSTTSEVVPEETQYF. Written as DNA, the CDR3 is TGTGCCAGTAGTACGACTAGCGAGGTGGTCCCAGAGGAGACCCAGTACTTC.

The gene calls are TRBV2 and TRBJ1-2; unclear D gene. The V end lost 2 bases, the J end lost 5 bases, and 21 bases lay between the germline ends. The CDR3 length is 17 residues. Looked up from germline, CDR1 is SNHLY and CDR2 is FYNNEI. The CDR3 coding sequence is TGTGCCAGCAGTGAAAGTTTGGCGGACGATTGGGAGTATGGCTACACCTTC. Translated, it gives CASSESLADDWEYGYTF. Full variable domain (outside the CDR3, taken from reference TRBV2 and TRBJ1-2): EPEVTQTPSHQVTQMGQEVILRCVPISNHLYFYWYRQILGQKVEFLVSFYNNEISEKSEIFDDQFSVERPDGSNFTLKIRSTKLEDSAMYFCASSESLADDWEYGYTFGSGTRLTVV.

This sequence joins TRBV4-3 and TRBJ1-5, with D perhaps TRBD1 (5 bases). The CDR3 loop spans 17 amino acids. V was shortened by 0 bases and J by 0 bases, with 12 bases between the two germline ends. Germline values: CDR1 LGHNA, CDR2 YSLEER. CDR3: CASSQDLRGYSNQPQHF. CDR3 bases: TGCGCCAGCAGCCAAGACTTACGGGGGTATAGCAATCAGCCCCAGCATTTT.

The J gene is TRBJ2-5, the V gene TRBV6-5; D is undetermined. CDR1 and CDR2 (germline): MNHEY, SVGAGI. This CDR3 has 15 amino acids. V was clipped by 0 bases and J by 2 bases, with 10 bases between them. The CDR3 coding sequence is TGTGCCAGCAGTTACTCTATGGCAGTTCAAGAGACCCAGTACTTC. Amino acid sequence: CASSYSMAVQETQYF.

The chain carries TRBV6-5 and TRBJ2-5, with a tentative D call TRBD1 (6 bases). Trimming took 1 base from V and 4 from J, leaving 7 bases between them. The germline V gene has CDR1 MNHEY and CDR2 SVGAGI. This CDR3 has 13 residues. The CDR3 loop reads CASSYLGGETQYF. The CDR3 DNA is TGTGCCAGCAGTTACTTAGGGGGAGAGACCCAGTACTTC.

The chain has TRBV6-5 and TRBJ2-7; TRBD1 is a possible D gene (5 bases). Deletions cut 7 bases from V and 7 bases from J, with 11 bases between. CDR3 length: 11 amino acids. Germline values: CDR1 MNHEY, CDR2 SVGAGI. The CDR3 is CASNQGSEQYF. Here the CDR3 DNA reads TGTGCCAGCAATCAGGGTAGTGAGCAGTACTTC.

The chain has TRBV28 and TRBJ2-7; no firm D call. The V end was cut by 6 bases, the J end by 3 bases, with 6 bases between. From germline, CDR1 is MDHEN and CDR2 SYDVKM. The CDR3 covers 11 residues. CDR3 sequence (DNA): TGTGCCAGCAGCCAGAGCTACGAGCAGTACTTC. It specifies CASSQSYEQYF.

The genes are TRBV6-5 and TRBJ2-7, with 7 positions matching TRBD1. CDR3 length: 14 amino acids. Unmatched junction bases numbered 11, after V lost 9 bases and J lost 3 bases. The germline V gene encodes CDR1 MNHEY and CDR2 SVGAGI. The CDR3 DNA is TGTGCCAGTAAGCCGGGACAGAACCACTACGAGCAGTACTTC. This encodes CASKPGQNHYEQYF.

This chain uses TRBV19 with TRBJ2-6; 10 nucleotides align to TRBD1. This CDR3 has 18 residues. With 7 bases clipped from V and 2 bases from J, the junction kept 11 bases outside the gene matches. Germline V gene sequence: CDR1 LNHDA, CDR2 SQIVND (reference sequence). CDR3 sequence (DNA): TGTGCCAGTACCCCATCCGGGACAGGGGTGACTGGGGCCAACGTCCTGACTTTC. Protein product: CASTPSGTGVTGANVLTF.

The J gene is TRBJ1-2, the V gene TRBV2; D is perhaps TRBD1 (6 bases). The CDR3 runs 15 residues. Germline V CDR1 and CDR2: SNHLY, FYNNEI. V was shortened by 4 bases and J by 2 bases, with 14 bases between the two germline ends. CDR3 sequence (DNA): TGTGCCAGCAGTGGGTACAGGGAGGTCAACTATGGCTACACCTTC. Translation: CASSGYREVNYGYTF.

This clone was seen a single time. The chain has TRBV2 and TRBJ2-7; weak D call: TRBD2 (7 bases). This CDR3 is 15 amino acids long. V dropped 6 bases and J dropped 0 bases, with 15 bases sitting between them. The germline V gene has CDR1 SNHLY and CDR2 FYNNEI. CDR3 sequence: CASRAEGGPSYEQYF. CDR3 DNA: TGTGCCAGCAGGGCGGAGGGGGGGCCCTCCTACGAGCAGTACTTC.

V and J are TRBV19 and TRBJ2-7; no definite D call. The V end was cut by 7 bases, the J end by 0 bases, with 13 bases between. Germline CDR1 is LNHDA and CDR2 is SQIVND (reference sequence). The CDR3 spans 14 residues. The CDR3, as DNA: TGTGCCAGTAAAACCGAGGACGGCTCCTACGAGCAGTACTTC. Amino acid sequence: CASKTEDGSYEQYF.